This record concerns one TCR beta chain sequence. Its cognate antigen is unknown. This CDR3 has 16 amino acids. Trimming shortened V by 3 bases and J by 6 bases, and 20 bases separated the two germline ends. Germline assignment: CDR1 LGHNA and CDR2 YSLEER. The data originate from a study of cytomegalovirus exposure and HLA in healthy donors. General study results and limits: TRBV6-2, TRBV6-3 and some other V segments were unresolvable in 87-base-pair reads. Common viral pathogens seemed to be connected with several of the most significant clusters, according to a later analysis.

This PCR relied on a set of 60 Vbeta primers and 13 Jbeta primers. Data came from immunoSEQ multiplex PCR; TCRdb stores just in-frame clones and leaves some out. Of more than 100,000 clones listed, 60% to 85% are singletons. The sequencing sample was made of PBMCs. This chain links TRBV4-3 with TRBJ1-2; tentatively, D is TRBD1 (5 bases). This sequence originates from a woman aged 25 to 39 in good health and CMV-seropositive. The CDR3 here is CASSHAPQGLIDGYTF. CDR3 nucleotides: TGCGCCAGCAGCCACGCGCCCCAGGGATTAATTGATGGCTACACCTTC.